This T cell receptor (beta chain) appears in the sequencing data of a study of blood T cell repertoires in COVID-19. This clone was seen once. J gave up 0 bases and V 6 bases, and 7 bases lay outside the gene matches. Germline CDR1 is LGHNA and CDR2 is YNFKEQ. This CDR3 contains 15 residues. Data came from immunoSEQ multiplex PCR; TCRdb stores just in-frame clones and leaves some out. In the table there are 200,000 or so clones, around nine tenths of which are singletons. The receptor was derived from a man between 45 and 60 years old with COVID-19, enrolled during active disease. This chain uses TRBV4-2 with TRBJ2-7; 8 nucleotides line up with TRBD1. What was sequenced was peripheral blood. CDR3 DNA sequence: TGTGCCAGCAGGGCTAGGGGACAGGACTCCTACGAGCAGTACTTC. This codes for CASRARGQDSYEQYF.